The T cell receptor beta chain described here comes from a study of tumor-infiltrating lymphocytes in glioblastoma multiforme. The CDR3 sequence is 13 residues long. Trimming left V 8 bases short and J 2 bases short, with 14 bases between. The germline V gene encodes CDR1 DFQATT and CDR2 SNEGSKA (reference sequence). Concerning this clonotype: Its specificity is not known. The CDR3 end shows no conserved phenylalanine or tryptophan, and so a read error is likely.

Study results and caveats: Detected clone frequencies may not reflect cell counts, being RNA-based. T cells were not sorted into functional subsets.

Multiple V-beta primers and a C-beta primer amplified TCRB from RNA. TCRdb processed the multiplex PCR reads anew with MiXCR; each CDR3 protein has one entry. The table records about 9,000 distinct CDR3 sequences, about 70% of them present only once. The chain recombines TRBV20-1 with TRBJ2-3; D unresolved. This receptor was obtained from a male donor with glioblastoma. The sample consisted of brain tumor tissue. DNA of the CDR3: TGCAGTACCTTTTGGGGTGCCACAGATACGCAGTATTCT. Translating it yields CSTFWGATDTQYS.